Following are 18 T cell receptor beta chains from one sample sequenced in a study of spatial heterogeneity in lung cancer. General observations from the study: In tumors, expanded intratumoral alpha and beta TCR counts tracked mutation counts.

TCRdb reprocessed the 5' RACE reads with MiXCR, giving one entry per CDR3 protein. Of approximately 12,000 distinct CDR3 sequences listed, 12% are singletons. Their antigens are not known. Sample time point: sample taken at primary tumor resection. This sample comprised lung tumor tissue, obtained at surgery. Every receptor here comes from a female donor with early-stage non-small cell lung cancer.

The chain combines TRBV6-2 or TRBV6-3 with TRBJ2-5; D ambiguous. Germline V gene sequence: CDR1 MNHEY, CDR2 SVGEGT. Trimming removed 5 bases at V and 4 bases at J, with 5 bases between. The CDR3 is 11 amino acids. CDR3 loop: CASSRLETQYF. DNA for the CDR3: TGTGCCAGCAGTCGCCTAGAGACCCAGTACTTC.

The rearrangement joins TRBV6-2 or TRBV6-3 to TRBJ2-2; tentatively, D is TRBD1 (6 bases). The CDR3 spans 14 residues. The V end was cut by 7 bases, the J end by 1 base, with 10 bases between. Germline values: CDR1 MNHEY, CDR2 SVGEGT. CDR3 bases: TGTGCCAGCACCATACAGGGGAACACCGGGGAGCTGTTTTTT. Its protein product is CASTIQGNTGELFF.

Details on this clonotype: A much larger clone sits a single nucleotide away, making a read error possible. J is TRBJ2-7 and V is TRBV7-8; D unresolved. CDR1 is SGHVS and CDR2 is FQNEAQ in the germline V gene. The CDR3 extends over 14 amino acids. CDR3 sequence (DNA): TGTGTCAGCAGCTTAGAGACTGGCACCTACGAGCAGTACTTC. Protein product: CVSSLETGTYEQYF.

V gene TRBV7-1 combines with J gene TRBJ2-7, with TRBD2 matching 8 bases. TRBV7-1 is flagged as an ORF with uncertain function. V shed 5 bases, J shed 6 bases, and the junction held 12 bases outside the gene matches. This CDR3 region has 15 residues. For the CDR3, the DNA is TGTGCCAGCAGCCCAGGTCAGGGACTAGGGGTCGAGCAGTACTTC. Translating gives CASSPGQGLGVEQYF.

This clonotype was detected once. A much larger clone sits a single nucleotide away, making a read error possible. CDR3 nucleotides: TGTGCCAGCAGCCTGGGGGGGAGGACCCCCTACGAGCAGTACTTC. As protein: CASSLGGRTPYEQYF. This sequence joins TRBV7-2 and TRBJ2-7, with 7 bases identical to TRBD2. This CDR3 contains 15 residues. The germline V gene has CDR1 SGHTA and CDR2 FQGNSA. Trimming took 5 bases from V and 2 from J; bases not matched to a gene: 9. Combining the CDR3 with reference TRBV7-2 and TRBJ2-7 gives the whole variable domain GAGVSQSPSNKVTEKGKDVELRCDPISGHTALYWYRQSLGQGLEFLIYFQGNSAPDKSGLPSDRFSAERTGGSVSTLTIQRTQQEDSAVYLCASSLGGRTPYEQYFGPGTRLTVT.

This clonotype was recorded at least ten times. The chain links TRBV7-7 to TRBJ2-5; TRBD1 or TRBD2 may be the D gene (5 bases each). Germline-derived CDR1 and CDR2 are SSHAT and FNYEAQ (reference sequence). This CDR3 spans 13 amino acids. V was pared by 1 base and J by 7 bases, with 10 bases between. CDR3 region: CASSLDTGGTQYF. CDR3 DNA sequence: TGTGCCAGCAGCTTAGATACTGGGGGGACCCAGTACTTC.

This clonotype was seen repeatedly, ten times or more. This chain joins TRBV6-1 and TRBJ1-1, with D uncertain. V shed 9 bases and J shed 7 bases, with 18 bases lying between them. CDR1 is MNHNS, CDR2 SASEGT, per germline. This CDR3 comprises 13 residues. CDR3 sequence: CASTGSWAIEAFF. The CDR3 nucleotides read TGTGCCAGTACCGGGAGCTGGGCGATTGAAGCTTTCTTT.

This clonotype has at least ten counts. CDR3 sequence: CASSPSGTDTQYF. CDR3 nucleotides: TGCGCCAGCAGCCCCAGCGGCACAGATACGCAGTATTTT. The gene calls are TRBV5-1 and TRBJ2-3; D is unclear. The CDR3 has 13 amino acids. Per the germline V gene, CDR1 is SGHRS and CDR2 is YFSETQ. V gave up 4 bases and J gave up 1 base, with 7 bases separating them.

This clonotype was recorded at least ten times. The chain has TRBV20-1 and TRBJ1-5; D might be TRBD1 (6 bases). Deletions cut 0 bases from V and 7 bases from J, with 10 bases between. This CDR3 comprises 13 residues. Germline V gene sequence: CDR1 DFQATT, CDR2 SNEGSKA (reference sequence). The CDR3 is CSAREQGGQPQHF. For the CDR3, the DNA is TGCAGTGCTAGAGAACAGGGCGGACAGCCCCAGCATTTT.

The chain joins TRBV10-3 to TRBJ1-2; the D gene is possibly TRBD1 (5 bases). The germline CDR1 and CDR2 sequences are ENHRY and SYGVKD. V lost 8 bases, J lost 11 bases, and 15 bases lay in between. The CDR3 totals 11 residues. The CDR3: CAISQDGGYTF. The DNA of the CDR3 is TGTGCCATCTCACAGGACGGGGGTTACACCTTC.

This clonotype was observed at least ten times. The chain recombines TRBV6-6 with TRBJ2-2; 9 nucleotides agree with TRBD1. Germline CDR1 is MNHNY and CDR2 is SVGAGI (reference sequence). V was pared by 5 bases and J by 8 bases, with 12 bases of the junction left unmatched. The CDR3 spans 16 residues. Written as DNA, the CDR3 is TGTGCCAGCAGTAACCGGGACAGGGTTTTTATGGGGGAGCTGTTTTTT. It encodes CASSNRDRVFMGELFF.

This clonotype is judged medium-sized. The J gene is TRBJ2-3, the V gene TRBV29-1; the match to TRBD2 covers 9 bases. V shed 4 bases and J 4 bases; nucleotides not matched to a gene: 3. CDR1 SQVTM and CDR2 ANQGSEA come from the germline V gene. This CDR3 region has 13 residues. The CDR3 is CSVGGRAADTQYF. The CDR3, as DNA: TGCAGCGTTGGCGGGAGGGCTGCAGATACGCAGTATTTT.

This clonotype is labeled as medium-sized. The chain recombines TRBV7-9 with TRBJ1-1; the D gene is possibly TRBD1 (5 bases). From germline, CDR1 is SEHNR and CDR2 FQNEAQ (reference sequence). The CDR3 sequence is 13 residues long. V lost 5 bases and J 1 base, leaving 8 bases between the germline ends. As DNA, the CDR3 is TGTGCCAGCAGCAGAACAGGGAACACTGAAGCTTTCTTT. This encodes CASSRTGNTEAFF. The entire variable domain, with the rest obtained from reference TRBV7-9 and TRBJ1-1, is as follows: DTGVSQNPRHKITKRGQNVTFRCDPISEHNRLYWYRQTLGQGPEFLTYFQNEAQLEKSRLLSDRFSAERPKGSFSTLEIQRTEQGDSAMYLCASSRTGNTEAFFGQGTRLTVV.

The table lists this clonotype with many counts. This chain links TRBV20-1 with TRBJ1-1; the D is unclear. V lost 5 bases to trimming and J lost 1 base, with 11 bases between them. Germline V lookup: CDR1 DFQATT, CDR2 SNEGSKA (reference sequence). The CDR3 totals 13 residues. The CDR3 loop reads CSAPGRGNTEAFF. CDR3 sequence (DNA): TGCAGTGCTCCTGGGCGGGGGAACACTGAAGCTTTCTTT.

This clonotype has more than one count but fewer than ten. The V and J genes are TRBV2 and TRBJ2-6; D is unresolved. CDR3 length: 15 residues. Per germline, CDR1 SNHLY and CDR2 FYNNEI. Trimming stripped 5 bases from V and 0 bases from J, with 8 bases between. Here the CDR3 reads CASSIYISGANVLTF. Here the CDR3 DNA reads TGTGCCAGCAGTATATACATCTCTGGGGCCAACGTCCTGACTTTC.

This clonotype was counted at least ten times. The V gene is TRBV18, the J gene TRBJ2-1, with 7 bases identical to TRBD1. Looked up from germline, CDR1 is KGHSH and CDR2 is LQKENI. J lost 9 bases, V lost 6 bases, and 17 bases had no gene match. CDR3 length: 16 amino acids. The CDR3 coding sequence is TGTGCCAGCTCGCTTAACGTCCTAGACAGGGCGGGTGAGCAGTTCTTC. Translating it yields CASSLNVLDRAGEQFF. The full variable domain, its missing parts supplied by reference TRBV18 and TRBJ2-1, is NAGVMQNPRHLVRRRGQEARLRCSPMKGHSHVYWYRQLPEEGLKFMVYLQKENIIDESGMPKERFSAEFPKEGPSILRIQQVVRGDSAAYFCASSLNVLDRAGEQFFGPGTRLTVL.

This clonotype was seen ten or more times. The chain recombines TRBV29-1 with TRBJ1-2, with D unresolved. The germline V and J ends were trimmed by 0 bases and 8 bases, with 13 bases remaining between them. The V gene's germline CDR1 is SQVTM and CDR2 ANQGSEA. The CDR3 has 13 residues. CDR3 region: CSVEDAGARGYTF. The CDR3 coding sequence is TGCAGCGTTGAAGATGCCGGCGCCAGGGGCTACACCTTC.

By frequency in the sample, this clonotype is medium-sized. The chain combines TRBV13 with TRBJ2-7; the D gene could be TRBD1 or TRBD2 (5 bases each). Trimming removed 5 bases from V and 1 base from J, with 15 bases in between. The CDR3 spans 15 residues. Germline V lookup: CDR1 PRHDT, CDR2 FYEKMQ (reference sequence). The CDR3 here is CASSPAGWGSYEQYF. CDR3 bases: TGTGCCAGCAGCCCCGCCGGCTGGGGGTCCTACGAGCAGTACTTC.